Shown below are 14 T cell receptor beta chains from a single sample sequenced in a study of CXCR3-negative and CXCR3-positive naive CD8 T cells (dated by TCRdb to the late 2010s). Their cognate antigens are unknown. TCRdb records NextSeq 550 as the sequencer. The Human TCR Profiling Kit (MiLaboratory) was used to prepare UMI-labeled 5' RACE TRB cDNA libraries. Each CDR3 protein sequence appears as one entry after TCRdb reprocessed the reads, and no DNA is included. The sample table includes some 130,000 distinct CDR3 sequences. The ten largest clones add up to 0.59% of the sample. The full study reports these points: TRB CDR3s from CXCR3-positive naive cells showed higher hydrophobicity (lower Kidera factor 4), lower energy, and higher strength and volume indices than CXCR3-negative naive cells.

The sample was naive CXCR3+ CD8+ T cells from blood. What the cell subset or site label conveys for this sample: CD45RO-CCR7+CD27+CD95- naive CD8+ T cells expressing CXCR3 (TNR3+). The receptors derive from a human donor in good health. Some clones in this sample may be carry-over from other donors' samples.

The rearrangement uses TRBV28 and TRBJ2-1; TCRdb's assignment of TRBD2 cannot be checked, as there is no DNA. Germline values: CDR1 MDHEN, CDR2 SYDVKM. This CDR3 contains 17 residues. This chain's CDR3 is CASSLPQRGGPYNEQFF.

The chain uses TRBV12-3 or TRBV12-4 and TRBJ2-5; TCRdb calls TRBD1, which cannot be checked without DNA. The CDR3 extends over 14 amino acids. CDR3 in amino acids: CASSFGQGQETQYF.

V is TRBV20-1 and J is TRBJ2-1; TCRdb calls TRBD2, which cannot be checked without DNA. This CDR3 has 15 residues. Germline CDR1 and CDR2: DFQATT and SNEGSKA (reference sequence). CDR3 residues: CSARDQAGGYNEQFF.

The gene calls are TRBV20-1 and TRBJ2-7; TCRdb outputs TRBD1, but without DNA this stays unchecked. The CDR3 spans 15 residues. Looked up from germline, CDR1 is DFQATT and CDR2 is SNEGSKA (reference sequence). CDR3 amino acids: CSAHLRDSLLDEQYF.

CDR3 sequence: CASSPNLDRGELFF. V and J are TRBV7-6 and TRBJ2-2; with no DNA, the TCRdb D assignment of TRBD1 cannot be verified. The CDR3 runs to 14 residues. Per the germline V gene, CDR1 is SGHVS and CDR2 is FNYEAQ.

The J gene is TRBJ1-1, the V gene TRBV7-9; TCRdb names TRBD1, which stays unverified in the absence of DNA. CDR1 is SEHNR and CDR2 is FQNEAQ in the germline V gene (reference sequence). The CDR3 consists of 15 residues. CDR3 sequence: CASSLSDTLNTEAFF.

The rearrangement uses TRBV2 and TRBJ2-1. The CDR3 covers 13 residues. Germline CDR1 SNHLY, CDR2 FYNNEI. CDR3 residues: CASRAFSYSEQFF.

V gene TRBV5-1 combines with J gene TRBJ2-2; TCRdb gives TRBD1 as the D gene, but with no DNA this cannot be confirmed. CDR1 is SGHRS, CDR2 YFSETQ, per germline. The CDR3 has 17 residues. This chain's CDR3 is CASSLATGRVNTGELFF.

The rearrangement joins TRBV5-5 to TRBJ2-5; TCRdb returns TRBD1, unconfirmable since there is no DNA. CDR3 length: 16 amino acids. The V gene's germline CDR1 is SGHKS and CDR2 YYEKEE (reference sequence). The CDR3 protein is CASIPGRVSLQETQYF. Together with reference TRBV5-5 and TRBJ2-5, the CDR3 gives the full variable domain: DAGVTQSPTHLIKTRGQQVTLRCSPISGHKSVSWYQQVLGQGPQFIFQYYEKEERGRGNFPDRFSARQFPNYSSELNVNALLLGDSALYLCASIPGRVSLQETQYFGPGTRLLVL.

V is TRBV13 and J is TRBJ2-7; the D gene TCRdb calls, TRBD2, cannot be checked with no DNA. CDR3 size: 15 residues. Germline CDR1 reads PRHDT; CDR2 reads FYEKMQ (reference sequence). CDR3 sequence reads: CASSLGIAGTYEQYF.

The V and J genes are TRBV7-9 and TRBJ2-2; TCRdb picks TRBD1, but there is no DNA to check that call. This CDR3 is 15 amino acids long. The germline CDR1 and CDR2 sequences are SEHNR and FQNEAQ (reference sequence). The CDR3 sequence is CASSPRDTHTGELFF.

The J gene is TRBJ2-7, the V gene TRBV29-1. The CDR3 runs 12 residues. CDR1 SQVTM and CDR2 ANQGSEA come from the germline V gene. The CDR3 loop reads CSVEVLRYEQYF.

The chain joins TRBV27 to TRBJ2-7; the D call of TRBD2 rests on TCRdb alone, since no DNA is present to check it. The germline CDR1 and CDR2 sequences are MNHEY and SMNVEV (reference sequence). There are 14 residues in the CDR3. The CDR3 spells CASSLALDTYEQYF.

The rearrangement uses TRBV29-1 and TRBJ2-1; TCRdb picks TRBD2, but there is no DNA to check that call. The V gene's germline CDR1 is SQVTM and CDR2 ANQGSEA. The CDR3 is 14 amino acids. This CDR3 reads CSTLSGSAYNEQFF.